What follows are 16 T cell receptor beta chains derived from one specimen sequenced in a study of blood T cell repertoires in COVID-19. Only in-frame clones appear in the TCRdb table, and some are missing; sequencing was by immunoSEQ multiplex PCR. The sample gives 150,000 to 200,000 clones, roughly 74% of which show up once; around 13% is in the top ten. Sequencing used peripheral blood. The receptors shown here come from an elderly woman with acute or convalescent COVID-19.

The gene calls are TRBV2 and TRBJ2-1; D call uncertain. V was pared by 3 bases and J by 5 bases, with 5 bases between. CDR1 and CDR2 (germline): SNHLY, FYNNEI. The CDR3 is 12 residues long. CDR3 nucleotide sequence: TGTGCCAGCAGTGACAGTAACAATGAGCAGTTCTTC. This gives the protein CASSDSNNEQFF.

The chain couples TRBV9 to TRBJ2-2; D is ambiguous. In germline, CDR1 is SGDLS, CDR2 YYNGEE. V lost 0 bases to trimming and J lost 2 bases, with 5 bases between them. The CDR3 spans 14 residues. The CDR3 loop is CASSVGLNTGELFF. In DNA, the CDR3 is TGTGCCAGCAGCGTAGGGCTTAACACCGGGGAGCTGTTTTTT.

The chain has TRBV19 and TRBJ1-2; D not resolved. CDR3 length: 13 amino acids. The V and J ends lost 1 base and 4 bases respectively, with 7 bases between them. Germline values: CDR1 LNHDA, CDR2 SQIVND (reference sequence). Here the CDR3 reads CASSIGGAYGYTF. The CDR3 coding sequence is TGTGCCAGTAGTATAGGGGGAGCCTATGGCTACACCTTC. Full variable domain (missing parts from reference TRBV19 and TRBJ1-2): DGGITQSPKYLFRKEGQNVTLSCEQNLNHDAMYWYRQDPGQGLRLIYYSQIVNDFQKGDIAEGYSVSREKKESFPLTVTSAQKNPTAFYLCASSIGGAYGYTFGSGTRLTVV.

This clone appeared a few times. The rearrangement uses TRBV19 and TRBJ1-4, with 7 bases fitting TRBD1. This CDR3 spans 15 amino acids. Germline V gene data show CDR1 as LNHDA and CDR2 as SQIVND (reference sequence). Losses at the gene ends were 4 bases for V and 3 bases for J; bases not matched to a gene: 5. CDR3 protein: CASSTGDSSNEKLFF. CDR3 bases: TGTGCCAGTAGTACGGGGGACAGCTCTAATGAAAAACTGTTTTTT.

This chain connects TRBV30 to TRBJ2-6; a possible D gene is TRBD2 (6 bases). Trimming stripped 8 bases from V and 1 base from J, with 9 bases between. Per the germline V gene, CDR1 is GTSNPN and CDR2 is SVGIG (reference sequence). The CDR3 runs to 13 residues. CDR3 DNA sequence: TGTGCCGGAGGGATGTCTGGGGCCAACGTCCTGACTTTC. Translated: CAGGMSGANVLTF.

This clone was seen a few times. The chain is built from TRBV28 and TRBJ2-1; D possibly corresponds to TRBD1 (6 bases). With 7 bases removed from V and 4 bases from J, the gap between germline ends came to 20 bases. The CDR3 is made up of 16 amino acids. CDR1 is MDHEN and CDR2 is SYDVKM in the germline V gene. In nucleotides, the CDR3 is TGTGCCAGCACTACCCCCACAGGGAGCAAGTACAATGAGCAGTTCTTC. Its protein is CASTTPTGSKYNEQFF.

This chain uses TRBV6-1 with TRBJ2-3; 12 positions agree with TRBD1. The CDR3 is 16 residues long. V gave up 4 bases and J gave up 6 bases; unmatched junction bases: 8. The germline CDR1 and CDR2 sequences are MNHNS and SASEGT. CDR3: CASSVHGTGGIDTQYF. Here the CDR3 DNA reads TGTGCCAGCAGTGTGCACGGGACAGGGGGCATCGATACGCAGTATTTT.

This chain joins TRBV18 and TRBJ2-1; 8 bases match TRBD2. Per germline, CDR1 KGHSH and CDR2 LQKENI. The J segment lost 6 bases and the V segment lost 6 bases, leaving 10 bases of the junction unmatched. The CDR3 runs to 15 residues. CDR3: CASSELAGGTNEQFF. CDR3 bases: TGTGCCAGCTCTGAACTCGCGGGGGGAACCAATGAGCAGTTCTTC.

A few counts support this clone. The rearrangement joins TRBV6-4 to TRBJ2-2; weak D call: TRBD1 (5 bases). Germline CDR1 is MRHNA and CDR2 is SNTAGT. This CDR3 is 13 amino acids long. V was trimmed by 4 bases and J by 7 bases, leaving 10 bases between them. The CDR3 loop is CASSGGQSGELFF. CDR3 in DNA: TGTGCCAGCAGTGGAGGACAAAGCGGGGAGCTGTTTTTT.

This clone was seen a handful of times. The chain employs TRBV6-5 and TRBJ1-3; perhaps TRBD1 as D (5 bases). Trimming stripped 6 bases from V and 1 base from J, with 10 bases between. CDR3 size: 14 residues. In germline, CDR1 is MNHEY, CDR2 SVGAGI. This CDR3 is CASSSQGSGNTIYF. The CDR3 nucleotides read TGTGCCAGCAGCTCTCAGGGATCTGGAAACACCATATATTTT.

This clone was seen more than once but under ten times. The chain employs TRBV5-1 and TRBJ2-5, with TRBD1 as a possible D gene (5 bases). Deletions cut 4 bases from V and 5 bases from J, with 9 bases between. The germline gives CDR1 SGHRS, CDR2 YFSETQ. The CDR3 spans 12 residues. The CDR3 DNA reads TGCGCCAGCAGCGACAGAGGCGAGACCCAGTACTTC. Translating gives CASSDRGETQYF. Using reference TRBV5-1 and TRBJ2-5 for the parts outside the CDR3, the full variable domain is KAGVTQTPRYLIKTRGQQVTLSCSPISGHRSVSWYQQTPGQGLQFLFEYFSETQRNKGNFPGRFSGRQFSNSRSEMNVSTLELGDSALYLCASSDRGETQYFGPGTRLLVL.

The V call is TRBV11-2, the J call TRBJ2-5; 9 nucleotides align to TRBD2. Germline lookup yields CDR1 SGHAT and CDR2 FQNNGV. The CDR3 totals 15 residues. The V gene end was trimmed by 2 bases and the J gene end by 5 bases; junction bases not matched to a gene: 6. The CDR3 bases are TGTGCCAGCAGCTTACTAGCGGGGAGGGGGGAGACCCAGTACTTC. Translated, it gives CASSLLAGRGETQYF. Complete variable domain (other parts from reference TRBV11-2 and TRBJ2-5): EAGVAQSPRYKIIEKRQSVAFWCNPISGHATLYWYQQILGQGPKLLIQFQNNGVVDDSQLPKDRFSAERLKGVDSTLKIQPAKLEDSAVYLCASSLLAGRGETQYFGPGTRLLVL.

The count of this clone is one. The chain joins TRBV6-4 to TRBJ2-1; weak D call: TRBD2 (7 bases). This CDR3 is 16 amino acids long. The germline gives CDR1 MRHNA, CDR2 SNTAGT. V dropped 2 bases and J dropped 0 bases, with 11 bases sitting between them. For the CDR3, the DNA is TGTGCCAGCAGTGACGGGGGGGGCAGCTCCTACAATGAGCAGTTCTTC. Amino acid sequence: CASSDGGGSSYNEQFF.

The V call is TRBV9, the J call TRBJ1-1, with D possibly TRBD1 on 6 matching bases. Germline CDR1 SGDLS, CDR2 YYNGEE. This CDR3 has 15 residues. V was pared by 3 bases and J by 1 base, with 13 bases between. The CDR3: CASSGGAGENTEAFF. In DNA form, the CDR3 reads TGTGCCAGCAGCGGAGGGGCAGGGGAGAACACTGAAGCTTTCTTT.

This chain uses TRBV4-1 with TRBJ2-1, with 15 nucleotides matching TRBD2. Germline V gives CDR1 MGHRA, CDR2 YSYEKL. This CDR3 has 17 amino acids. V lost 4 bases, J lost 10 bases, and 11 bases stayed unmatched. The CDR3 here is CASSPGEGLAGGREQFF. DNA of the CDR3: TGCGCCAGCAGCCCCGGAGAGGGACTAGCGGGAGGAAGAGAGCAGTTCTTC.

The V gene is TRBV19, the J gene TRBJ1-1; 10 positions match TRBD1. The junction had 10 bases not matched to a gene; V was cut back by 5 bases and J by 4 bases. CDR3 length: 16 amino acids. Germline V gene lookup returns CDR1 LNHDA and CDR2 SQIVND (reference sequence). The CDR3 DNA reads TGTGCCAGTAGTTCCTGGACAGGGGGTAGCAGCACTGAAGCTTTCTTT. Translating gives CASSSWTGGSSTEAFF. The whole variable domain, filled in from reference TRBV19 and TRBJ1-1, reads DGGITQSPKYLFRKEGQNVTLSCEQNLNHDAMYWYRQDPGQGLRLIYYSQIVNDFQKGDIAEGYSVSREKKESFPLTVTSAQKNPTAFYLCASSSWTGGSSTEAFFGQGTRLTVV.